Listed below are T cell receptor beta chains from one sample, sequenced in a study of cytomegalovirus exposure and HLA in healthy donors. Some clones are missing from TCRdb's copy, which holds only in-frame ones; the method was immunoSEQ multiplex PCR. The table shows around 100,000 clones, with about 75% occurring only once. The sample consisted of PBMCs. The origin of the receptors is a male donor in good health and CMV-seropositive. The CDR3 runs from the conserved cysteine through the conserved F or W. For some rows the clone size is stated as once, few or many, or as a class when expanded; others skip it.

>TRBV5-1|-|TRBJ2-4
CASSLEASRENIQYF
>TRBV7-2|-|TRBJ1-1
CASSREGRGAEAFF
>TRBV6-5|once|TRBJ2-5
CASRMTRNFVETQYF
>TRBV2|-|TRBJ2-1
CASAYPQAFEQFF
>TRBV4-2|-|TRBJ1-6
CASSPGTSSYNSPLHF
>TRBV28|once|TRBJ2-7
CASSLSRRAYEQYF
>TRBV5-1|few|TRBJ2-1
CASSGPSGLAGNEQFF
>TRBV5-5|-|TRBJ1-5
CASSLAGNQPQHF
>TRBV28|-|TRBJ2-3
CASSLGLAAHTDTQYF
>TRBV27|-|TRBJ1-1
CASSSILANTEAFF
>TRBV4-1|-|TRBJ2-5
CASSQDSGGETQYF
>TRBV4-1|few|TRBJ1-2
CASNSQVIQGHYGYTF
>TRBV7-7|-|TRBJ2-1
CASSLKGHSSYNEQFF
>TRBV4-3|few|TRBJ1-2
CASSQDYSGGGGYGYTF
>TRBV7-2|few|TRBJ1-1
CASSIQGFKAFF
>TRBV6-1|-|TRBJ2-7
CASRVWGDRSYEQYF
>TRBV4-2|once|TRBJ2-7
CASSQNPGLAGAYEQYF
>TRBV4-1|-|TRBJ2-2
CASSPDRNTGELFF
>TRBV5-8|-|TRBJ2-1
CASSYGWNEQFF
>TRBV11-2|-|TRBJ2-2
CASSSREGQGLGGELFF
>TRBV11-2|-|TRBJ2-1
CATTGVDEQFF
>TRBV2|-|TRBJ1-5
CASSVEAQPQHF
>TRBV28|-|TRBJ1-1
CASSLRDTGYTEAFF
>TRBV15|-|TRBJ1-5
CATSRRKRVQVQPQHF
>TRBV5-1|few|TRBJ2-3
CASSLALSTDTQYF
>TRBV29-1|-|TRBJ2-1
CSVESSGGSYNEQFF
>TRBV15|-|TRBJ1-4
CATSRDVIPRNEKLFF
>TRBV2|-|TRBJ2-7
CASTGTGGIYEQYF
>TRBV10-2|-|TRBJ1-1
CASGQGSRTEAFF
>TRBV6-6|few|TRBJ2-3
CASSYTSGGPDTQYF
>TRBV30|-|TRBJ1-3
CAWSGGVGSGNTIYF
>TRBV7-3|-|TRBJ1-2
CASSLSRLGGYTF
>TRBV28|-|TRBJ1-4
CASRRDRGPHEKLFF
>TRBV9|-|TRBJ2-4
CASSVGTGLAKNIQYF
>TRBV11-2|-|TRBJ1-2
CASSHYRERNGYTF
>TRBV27|-|TRBJ1-2
CASSLSTSAGDYGYTF
>TRBV15|few|TRBJ2-7
CATSRGQGGREQYF
>TRBV4-3|-|TRBJ2-6
CASSHGTGYAGANVLTF
>TRBV7-8|-|TRBJ2-7
CASSPGGDVYEQYF
>TRBV6-5|few|TRBJ2-1
CASRKDSYNEQFF
>TRBV6-1|few|TRBJ1-5
CASTRTGGSGQPQHF
>TRBV4-2|few|TRBJ2-7
CASSQEGTSGGPSYEQYF
>TRBV7-2|once|TRBJ1-2
CASSPDRGNYGYTF
>TRBV5-6|few|TRBJ2-5
CASSPDPPGRKETQYF
>TRBV5-4|-|TRBJ2-7
CASSFPAYEQYF
>TRBV14|-|TRBJ1-6
CASSQNLVGDTLHF
>TRBV5-1|-|TRBJ2-7
CASSQAGGARDSYEQYF
>TRBV11-3|-|TRBJ2-7
CASSYYRDEQYF
>TRBV30|-|TRBJ1-4
CAWSGTGKEKLFF
>TRBV4-1|-|TRBJ2-1
CASSPMGLLSYNEQFF
>TRBV10-3|few|TRBJ2-5
CAISRDISETQYF
>TRBV29-1|-|TRBJ1-1
CSARPGDMNTEAFF
>TRBV6-5|-|TRBJ2-7
CASSYSGDRAYEQYF
>TRBV9|-|TRBJ2-1
CASSFTSGGAPNEQFF
>TRBV2|-|TRBJ2-7
CASSEGTGGPPKTYEQYF
>TRBV27|-|TRBJ1-3
CASNLTGIRNTIYF
>TRBV11-2|-|TRBJ2-2
CASSPGLAGTGTGELFF